One TCR beta chain is described in this entry. The source of the sample is a study of blood T cell repertoires in COVID-19. Overall study: Acute and convalescent COVID-19 samples came from the United States, Italy and Spain. The analysed material was cDNA or gDNA that came from T cells, B-cell-depleted T cells, or PBMCs.

In the study's own analysis: Amplifying reference gene primers gave estimates of nucleated cell counts. Method: immunoSEQ multiplex PCR; TCRdb's copy keeps in-frame clones and lacks some. V and J calls and clone size are copied from that table; D and trimming were computed from the DNA. The sample lists approximately 170,000 clones; approximately 80% were seen once. This CDR3 spans 15 amino acids. The J segment lost 0 bases and the V segment lost 8 bases, leaving 8 bases of the junction unmatched. The germline CDR1 and CDR2 sequences are SNHLY and FYNNEI. The chain has TRBV2 and TRBJ2-3; 7 nucleotides line up with TRBD2. The clonotype was recovered from a man between 65 and 85 years old who had recovered from COVID-19. The specimen sequenced was peripheral blood. This CDR3 reads CASSILADSTDTQYF. The CDR3 DNA reads as TGTGCCAGCTCCATTCTAGCGGATAGCACAGATACGCAGTATTTT. Full variable domain (remainder filled in from reference TRBV2 and TRBJ2-3): EPEVTQTPSHQVTQMGQEVILRCVPISNHLYFYWYRQILGQKVEFLVSFYNNEISEKSEIFDDQFSVERPDGSNFTLKIRSTKLEDSAMYFCASSILADSTDTQYFGPGTRLTVL.